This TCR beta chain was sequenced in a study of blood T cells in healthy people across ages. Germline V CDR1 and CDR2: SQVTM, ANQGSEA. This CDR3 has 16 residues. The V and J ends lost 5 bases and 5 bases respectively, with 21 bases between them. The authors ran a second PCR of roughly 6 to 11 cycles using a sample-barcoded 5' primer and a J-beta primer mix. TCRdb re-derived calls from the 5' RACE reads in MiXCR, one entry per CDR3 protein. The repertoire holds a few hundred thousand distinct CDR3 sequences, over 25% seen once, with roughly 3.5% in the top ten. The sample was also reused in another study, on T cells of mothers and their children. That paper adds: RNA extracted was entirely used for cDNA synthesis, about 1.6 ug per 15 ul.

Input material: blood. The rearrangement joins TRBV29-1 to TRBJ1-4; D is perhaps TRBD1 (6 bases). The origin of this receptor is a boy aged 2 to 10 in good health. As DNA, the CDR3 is TGCAGCGTTTCATCCCGGGGGGCGAGCGGCAATGAAAAACTGTTTTTT. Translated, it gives CSVSSRGASGNEKLFF.